The rows below give T cell receptor beta chains drawn from one sample of a study of T cell responses to AZD1222 COVID-19 vaccine. Here immunoSEQ multiplex PCR was the method, and the copy in TCRdb shows in-frame clones only, minus some. Among about 76,000 clones listed, approximately 87% were seen once. The sequences come from peripheral blood, collected on day 0 of MenACWY control vaccination. The source of these receptors is an adult in good health. Both conserved end residues are part of each CDR3. The order of the fields is J gene, clone size, V gene, D gene, CDR3 DNA, CDR3 protein. The D gene is left open where the match is weak. For some rows the clone size is stated as once, few or many, or as a class when expanded; others skip it.

TRBJ2-7,.,TRBV9,.,TGTGCCAGCAGCCCAACGGGGACCCGAACCTACGAGCAGTACTTC,CASSPTGTRTYEQYF
TRBJ1-5,.,TRBV10-2,TRBD1,TGCGCCAGCAGTGAACAGGGGCGTAGCAATCAGCCCCAGCATTTT,CASSEQGRSNQPQHF
TRBJ2-3,few,TRBV1,.,TGCACCAGCAGCCAAACCCGGTGTAGCGGGAGTCGGGCAGATACGCAGTATTTT,CTSSQTRCSGSRADTQYF
TRBJ2-7,.,TRBV25-1,.,TGTGCCAGCAGTGCCTCTAGCGCCAACGAGCAGTACTTC,CASSASSANEQYF
TRBJ1-5,.,TRBV28,.,TGTGCCAGCAGATTGCCCGGACAGCTTCAGCCCCAGCATTTT,CASRLPGQLQPQHF
TRBJ2-1,.,TRBV27,TRBD2,TGTGCCAGCAGTTCATGGACTAGCGGGAGGGCCGTCTACAATGAGCAGTTCTTC,CASSSWTSGRAVYNEQFF
TRBJ2-5,.,TRBV14,TRBD1,TGTGCCAGCAGCCAAAGGAGACAGGGTCCAGAGACCCAGTACTTC,CASSQRRQGPETQYF
TRBJ1-3,.,TRBV29-1,.,TGCAGCGTTGATGAAGACTCTGGAAACACCATATATTTT,CSVDEDSGNTIYF
TRBJ2-3,.,TRBV6-2/TRBV6-3,.,TGTGCCAGCAGTTTTGGCTACCTCACAGATACGCAGTATTTT,CASSFGYLTDTQYF
TRBJ1-2,.,TRBV4-2,.,TGTGCCAGCAGCCAAGATTCGGGGGCTGCCTATGGCTACACCTTC,CASSQDSGAAYGYTF
TRBJ2-7,.,TRBV19,TRBD1,TGTGCCAGTACCGGGACAGGGCCGGGGTACGAGCAGTACTTC,CASTGTGPGYEQYF
TRBJ1-2,.,TRBV4-2,.,TGTGCCAGCAGCCAAGAGGGGATCGACTATGGCTACACCTTC,CASSQEGIDYGYTF
TRBJ1-1,.,TRBV10-1,.,TGCGCCAGCAGTCAGGGAACTGAAGCTTTCTTT,CASSQGTEAFF
TRBJ2-6,.,TRBV6-5,TRBD1,TGTGCCAGCCTCCGGGACAGGGGAGCCAACGTCCTGACTTTC,CASLRDRGANVLTF
TRBJ2-7,once,TRBV5-4,TRBD1,TGTGCCAGCAGCGCACCCCCGGGACAGGGCTCCTACGAGCAGTACTTC,CASSAPPGQGSYEQYF
TRBJ1-1,.,TRBV7-8,.,TGTGCCAGCAGCTTAGGTTCGTTTATGAACACTGAAGCTTTCTTT,CASSLGSFMNTEAFF
TRBJ1-6,.,TRBV28,.,TGTGCCAGCAGTCTCCCGGGACACCTTACGAGCTCCTATAATTCACCCCTCCACTTT,CASSLPGHLTSSYNSPLHF
TRBJ1-4,.,TRBV7-9,.,TGTGCCAGCAGCTCCCATGGGGGTAATGAAAAACTGTTTTTT,CASSSHGGNEKLFF
TRBJ2-7,few,TRBV28,.,TGTGCCAGCATTGCAACCATAGGGGGAGGTAACGAGCAGTACTTC,CASIATIGGGNEQYF
TRBJ1-2,.,TRBV2,TRBD1,TGTGCCAGCAGTGAGGGACCGACAGGGGGATTGAGGGGCTACACCTTC,CASSEGPTGGLRGYTF
TRBJ2-7,.,TRBV5-4,.,TGTGCCAGCAGCTTGGGGGGTCCAATCTCCTACGAGCAGTACTTC,CASSLGGPISYEQYF
TRBJ1-1,.,TRBV9,TRBD1,TGTGCCAGCAGCATGATGGGACAGTACACTGAAGCTTTCTTT,CASSMMGQYTEAFF
TRBJ1-1,.,TRBV29-1,.,TGCAGCGTTGAATACGGGACTGAAGCTTTCTTT,CSVEYGTEAFF